This T cell receptor (beta chain) appears in the sequencing data of a study of OX40 agonist ivuxolimab in advanced cancers. Study-level results: Which antigen the expanded peripheral T cells recognized is unknown. Among the lowest levels of clonal expansion were found in partial responders at 0.1-3.0 mg/kg.

CDR1 and CDR2 from the germline V gene are SGHTA and FQGNSA. This CDR3 is 15 amino acids long. J was trimmed by 6 bases and V by 5 bases; bases with no gene match: 11. This table comes from immunoSEQ multiplex PCR, and its TCRdb copy is limited to in-frame clones, with some not included. The sample has roughly 110,000 clones, approximately 90% seen once. This clone was counted a single time. Antigen specificity is unknown. The sample here was CD4+ or CD8+ T cells sorted from blood, taken in a trial of the OX40 agonist ivuxolimab. The chain is built from TRBV7-2 and TRBJ1-1; 8 nucleotides match TRBD1. The receptor comes from an adult with an advanced solid tumor such as melanoma, head and neck, liver or kidney cancer. CDR3 bases: TGTGCCAGCAGCCCCTGGACAGGGAGTGAGGCTGAAGCTTTCTTT. This encodes CASSPWTGSEAEAFF.